This T cell receptor (beta chain) was found in a study of blood T cells in healthy people across ages. The CDR3 sequence is 16 residues long. With 4 bases clipped from V and 2 bases from J, the junction kept 7 bases outside the gene matches. Germline CDR1 and CDR2: SNHLY and FYNNEI. A J-beta primer mix and a sample-barcoded 5' primer were used in a second PCR of about 7 to 11 cycles. TCRdb recomputed calls from the 5' RACE reads with MiXCR, one row per CDR3 protein. The sample includes 540,000 or so distinct CDR3 sequences, less than 25% of them seen just once. This clonotype showed up just a few times. These same data were also listed under a study on T cells of mothers and their children.

The clonotype comes from a boy aged 10-17 years in good health. The sample taken for sequencing was blood. The chain joins TRBV2 to TRBJ2-3; TRBD2 aligns across 9 bases. This chain's CDR3 is CASSAGTSRNTDTQYF. Here the CDR3 DNA reads TGTGCCAGCAGTGCCGGGACTAGCCGAAACACAGATACGCAGTATTTT.